A selection of T cell receptor beta chains follows, all from one sample in a study of blood T cell repertoires in COVID-19. TCRdb keeps only in-frame clones here, not all; method: immunoSEQ multiplex PCR. The sample includes some 250,000 clones, just under 85% seen only once; the top ten take roughly 9.6%. Source material: peripheral blood. Receptors originate from a woman older than 75 with acute or convalescent COVID-19. CDR3s include the opening cysteine and the closing phenylalanine or tryptophan. Fields, in order: D gene, J gene, clone size, V gene, CDR3 DNA, CDR3 protein. The D gene is left open where the match is weak. Not all rows give a size; the values are once, few, many and, for expanded clones, a class.

D gene: .; J gene: TRBJ1-1; clone size: few; V gene: TRBV12-5; CDR3 DNA: TGTGCTAGTGGTTTGGTAACAGGACGGAACACTGAAGCTTTCTTT; CDR3 protein: CASGLVTGRNTEAFF
D gene: TRBD1; J gene: TRBJ2-7; clone size: .; V gene: TRBV18; CDR3 DNA: TGTGCCAGCTCACCGGGACAGGGACTCAACTACGAGCAGTACTTC; CDR3 protein: CASSPGQGLNYEQYF
D gene: TRBD1; J gene: TRBJ1-3; clone size: .; V gene: TRBV23-1; CDR3 DNA: TGCGCCAGCCCCCACAGGGGATCGGGAAACACCATATATTTT; CDR3 protein: CASPHRGSGNTIYF
D gene: .; J gene: TRBJ1-2; clone size: .; V gene: TRBV29-1; CDR3 DNA: TGCAGCGTTGAAATATATGATGGCTACACCTTC; CDR3 protein: CSVEIYDGYTF
D gene: .; J gene: TRBJ1-4; clone size: .; V gene: TRBV29-1; CDR3 DNA: TGCAGCGTTGCGGACAGTGCAACTAATGAAAAACTGTTTTTT; CDR3 protein: CSVADSATNEKLFF
D gene: .; J gene: TRBJ2-7; clone size: .; V gene: TRBV5-1; CDR3 DNA: TGCGCCAGCAGCTCCCAGGGGAGCTCCTACGAGCAGTACTTC; CDR3 protein: CASSSQGSSYEQYF
D gene: TRBD1; J gene: TRBJ2-1; clone size: .; V gene: TRBV7-9; CDR3 DNA: TGTGCCAGCAGCTTAGCGCGGCAGGGGGAAAATGAGCAGTTCTTC; CDR3 protein: CASSLARQGENEQFF
D gene: .; J gene: TRBJ1-6; clone size: .; V gene: TRBV18; CDR3 DNA: TGTGCCAGCTCAGCACTGGACAGCGCTAATTCACCCCTCCACTTT; CDR3 protein: CASSALDSANSPLHF
D gene: TRBD1; J gene: TRBJ1-4; clone size: .; V gene: TRBV20-1; CDR3 DNA: TGCAGTGCTAGTGGGGACAGGGGAGCTAATGAAAAACTGTTTTTT; CDR3 protein: CSASGDRGANEKLFF
D gene: .; J gene: TRBJ2-5; clone size: .; V gene: TRBV6-4; CDR3 DNA: TGTGCCAGCAGTGACGAAGGGGTCCGGGAGACCCAGTACTTC; CDR3 protein: CASSDEGVRETQYF
D gene: .; J gene: TRBJ1-5; clone size: .; V gene: TRBV28; CDR3 DNA: TGTGCCAGCAGTCTACGACAGGAGCCGAGCAATCAGCCCCAGCATTTT; CDR3 protein: CASSLRQEPSNQPQHF
D gene: TRBD2; J gene: TRBJ2-3; clone size: .; V gene: TRBV30; CDR3 DNA: TGTGCCATCACCCTAGCGGGGGTCACAGATACGCAGTATTTT; CDR3 protein: CAITLAGVTDTQYF
D gene: TRBD2; J gene: TRBJ2-3; clone size: once; V gene: TRBV5-1; CDR3 DNA: TGCGCCAGCAGCCAAGCGGGGGGCCCCAACACAGATACGCAGTATTTT; CDR3 protein: CASSQAGGPNTDTQYF
D gene: .; J gene: TRBJ1-5; clone size: few; V gene: TRBV3-1/TRBV3-2; CDR3 DNA: TGTGCCAGCAGCCAAAACGATGGGGGGGGGCCCCAGCATTTT; CDR3 protein: CASSQNDGGGPQHF
D gene: TRBD1; J gene: TRBJ2-2; clone size: .; V gene: TRBV5-4; CDR3 DNA: TGTGCCAGCAGCTGGGCCGCTGTGAGGGGGCGGAAAACCGGGGAGCTGTTTTTT; CDR3 protein: CASSWAAVRGRKTGELFF
D gene: .; J gene: TRBJ2-7; clone size: .; V gene: TRBV29-1; CDR3 DNA: TGCAGCGTCGGACTGACCTCCTACGAGCAGTACTTC; CDR3 protein: CSVGLTSYEQYF
D gene: TRBD1; J gene: TRBJ2-1; clone size: .; V gene: TRBV11-1; CDR3 DNA: TGTGCCAGCAGCCCCGGGACAGGGGGTCGCAATGAGCAGTTCTTC; CDR3 protein: CASSPGTGGRNEQFF
D gene: .; J gene: TRBJ1-2; clone size: .; V gene: TRBV7-9; CDR3 DNA: TGTGCCAGCAGCGCACCGGACAGCACCGGGAACTATGGCTACACCTTC; CDR3 protein: CASSAPDSTGNYGYTF
D gene: .; J gene: TRBJ2-1; clone size: .; V gene: TRBV7-2; CDR3 DNA: TGTGCCAGCGGCCCTCCCCCGGGGGTCACGTACAATGAGCAGTTCTTC; CDR3 protein: CASGPPPGVTYNEQFF
D gene: .; J gene: TRBJ1-4; clone size: few; V gene: TRBV19; CDR3 DNA: TGTGCCAGTAGTTCTAGACAGCCTAATGAAAAACTGTTTTTT; CDR3 protein: CASSSRQPNEKLFF
D gene: .; J gene: TRBJ1-5; clone size: few; V gene: TRBV28; CDR3 DNA: TGTGCCAGCAGACCCCAACGCGGGGAACAGCCCCAGCATTTT; CDR3 protein: CASRPQRGEQPQHF
D gene: .; J gene: TRBJ2-5; clone size: .; V gene: TRBV3-1/TRBV3-2; CDR3 DNA: TGTGCCAGCAGCCACCAGGGAGAGACCCAGTACTTC; CDR3 protein: CASSHQGETQYF
D gene: TRBD2; J gene: TRBJ2-3; clone size: .; V gene: TRBV19; CDR3 DNA: TGTGCCAGTAGTGGGCCAGCGGGGGCGTCCATAGATACGCAGTATTTT; CDR3 protein: CASSGPAGASIDTQYF
D gene: .; J gene: TRBJ2-2; clone size: .; V gene: TRBV7-3; CDR3 DNA: TGTGCCAGCAGCTACACAGGAAACACCGGGGAGCTGTTTTTT; CDR3 protein: CASSYTGNTGELFF
D gene: TRBD1; J gene: TRBJ2-2; clone size: .; V gene: TRBV27; CDR3 DNA: TGTGCCAGCAGTCAATCGACAGGGGGCACCGGGGAGCTGTTTTTT; CDR3 protein: CASSQSTGGTGELFF
D gene: TRBD1; J gene: TRBJ1-3; clone size: .; V gene: TRBV18; CDR3 DNA: TGTGCCAGCTCCCCCGGGACAGCAAGGAGCTCTGGAAACACCATATATTTT; CDR3 protein: CASSPGTARSSGNTIYF
D gene: .; J gene: TRBJ2-3; clone size: .; V gene: TRBV15; CDR3 DNA: TGTGCCACCAGCAGACAATCCTTCTCCGGGACTTCTAGCACAGATACGCAGTATTTT; CDR3 protein: CATSRQSFSGTSSTDTQYF
D gene: TRBD1; J gene: TRBJ1-5; clone size: .; V gene: TRBV7-8; CDR3 DNA: TGTGCCAGCAGCTTAACAGGGGGCGGTCAGCCCCAGCATTTT; CDR3 protein: CASSLTGGGQPQHF
D gene: TRBD2; J gene: TRBJ2-5; clone size: .; V gene: TRBV3-1/TRBV3-2; CDR3 DNA: TGTGCCAGCGTCCTAGCGGGGGGAGAGACCCAGTACTTC; CDR3 protein: CASVLAGGETQYF
D gene: TRBD1; J gene: TRBJ2-7; clone size: .; V gene: TRBV19; CDR3 DNA: TGTGCCAGTAGTGTGGGACAGGGGACCTACGAGCAGTACTTC; CDR3 protein: CASSVGQGTYEQYF
D gene: .; J gene: TRBJ2-1; clone size: once; V gene: TRBV19; CDR3 DNA: TGTGCCAGTAGTATGCCGGGTCATAGCTCCTACAATGAGCAGTTCTTC; CDR3 protein: CASSMPGHSSYNEQFF
D gene: TRBD2; J gene: TRBJ2-7; clone size: many; V gene: TRBV7-8; CDR3 DNA: TGTGCCAGCAGCTTAGAGGCTAGCGGCTCCTACGAGCAGTACTTC; CDR3 protein: CASSLEASGSYEQYF
D gene: TRBD1; J gene: TRBJ2-5; clone size: .; V gene: TRBV10-3; CDR3 DNA: TGTGCCATCAGTGCCCGGGACAGCAAGGGGCAAGAGACCCAGTACTTC; CDR3 protein: CAISARDSKGQETQYF
D gene: TRBD1; J gene: TRBJ2-5; clone size: once; V gene: TRBV5-1; CDR3 DNA: TGCGCCAGCAGCCCGCGACAGGGGGCCGAGACCCAGTACTTC; CDR3 protein: CASSPRQGAETQYF
D gene: .; J gene: TRBJ1-1; clone size: .; V gene: TRBV28; CDR3 DNA: TGTGCCAGCAGTTTAACCTGGCAGGGGAACACTGAAGCTTTCTTT; CDR3 protein: CASSLTWQGNTEAFF
D gene: .; J gene: TRBJ2-2; clone size: .; V gene: TRBV7-9; CDR3 DNA: TGTGCCAGCAGCTTAGGACCGTGGGGCATACCCGGGGAGCTGTTTTTT; CDR3 protein: CASSLGPWGIPGELFF
D gene: TRBD1; J gene: TRBJ1-1; clone size: .; V gene: TRBV9; CDR3 DNA: TGTGCCAGCAGCGCGCGGACAGGGGGCATTGGTACTGAAGCTTTCTTT; CDR3 protein: CASSARTGGIGTEAFF
D gene: .; J gene: TRBJ1-1; clone size: once; V gene: TRBV5-1; CDR3 DNA: TGCGCCAGCAGCAAGGAGGGCCCATGGACCACTGAAGCTTTCTTT; CDR3 protein: CASSKEGPWTTEAFF
D gene: .; J gene: TRBJ2-4; clone size: .; V gene: TRBV6-6; CDR3 DNA: TGTGCAGCGACAGGTCCCCTAGCCAAAAACATTCAGTACTTC; CDR3 protein: CAATGPLAKNIQYF
D gene: TRBD2; J gene: TRBJ2-2; clone size: .; V gene: TRBV7-9; CDR3 DNA: TGTGCCAGCAGCAGAAGGGGTGTAGGTCTAGCGGTTGACACCGGGGAGCTGTTTTTT; CDR3 protein: CASSRRGVGLAVDTGELFF
D gene: .; J gene: TRBJ2-4; clone size: once; V gene: TRBV5-4; CDR3 DNA: TGTGCCAGCAGTTCGCCGCGGGACGGCCAAAACATTCAGTACTTC; CDR3 protein: CASSSPRDGQNIQYF
D gene: .; J gene: TRBJ1-5; clone size: .; V gene: TRBV19; CDR3 DNA: TGTGCCAGTAAATCGGGACAAGGCCACCAGCCCCAGCATTTT; CDR3 protein: CASKSGQGHQPQHF
D gene: TRBD2; J gene: TRBJ2-1; clone size: .; V gene: TRBV5-5; CDR3 DNA: TGTGCCAGCAGCTTGTCAAGCGGGGGGTCCTACAATGAGCAGTTCTTC; CDR3 protein: CASSLSSGGSYNEQFF
D gene: TRBD1; J gene: TRBJ1-6; clone size: once; V gene: TRBV6-7; CDR3 DNA: TGTGCCAGCAGTTACTACCCCGGACAGGGGGATAATTCACCCCTCCACTTT; CDR3 protein: CASSYYPGQGDNSPLHF